This T cell receptor (beta chain) was sequenced during a study of T cells in Graves' hyperthyroidism and ophthalmopathy. Across the whole study: Peripheral blood samples were taken at initial diagnosis, prior to any treatment. Findings of the study overall: Blood also held most thyroid clonotypes expanded beyond 0.001.

RNA transcripts served as the template for amplifying TCR beta CDR3 regions. HTBI primers were employed in a first-round RT-PCR of the TCR CDR3. In TCRdb, the multiplex PCR reads were re-called with MiXCR into one record per CDR3 protein. Among around 290,000 distinct CDR3 sequences listed, about an eighth were seen once. The V end lost 7 bases, the J end lost 1 base, and 19 bases lay between the germline ends. Germline CDR1 reads LNHNV; CDR2 reads YYDKDF (reference sequence). CDR3 length equals 16 residues. The hyperthyroidism was newly diagnosed and had lasted under 2 months; the patients were aged 18 to 65. PBMCs came from about 10 ml fresh peripheral blood. Ten or more counts support this clonotype. The target antigen is unknown.

This clonotype originated in a woman in her twenties or thirties with Graves' hyperthyroidism that later progressed to Graves' ophthalmopathy. The chain is built from TRBV15 and TRBJ2-5, with D possibly being TRBD2 (7 bases). What was sequenced was blood. The CDR3 nucleotides read TGTGCCACCACCCACGGGGGGCTGGGGGTCCAAGAGACCCAGTACTTC. Its translation is CATTHGGLGVQETQYF.